Listed here are 26 T cell receptor beta chains from one sample, sequenced in a study of blood T cell repertoires in COVID-19. Generated by immunoSEQ multiplex PCR, the TCRdb table keeps only in-frame clones and is missing some. The data show approximately 300,000 clones, with approximately 90% seen just once and over 3.5% held by the top ten. The sample was peripheral blood. The receptors shown here come from a woman in her thirties or forties with acute or convalescent COVID-19.

This rearrangement joins TRBV6-1 to TRBJ1-4, with a tentative D call TRBD1 (6 bases). V was pared by 3 bases and J by 4 bases, with 12 bases between. CDR1 and CDR2 from the germline V gene are MNHNS and SASEGT. The CDR3 has 15 residues. This CDR3 is CASSDVGAFNEKLFF. In DNA form, the CDR3 reads TGTGCCAGCAGTGATGTGGGGGCCTTTAATGAAAAACTGTTTTTT.

The chain recombines TRBV13 with TRBJ1-2, with 7 positions matching TRBD1. The J segment lost 4 bases and the V segment lost 4 bases, leaving 12 bases of the junction unmatched. CDR3 length: 16 residues. CDR1 PRHDT and CDR2 FYEKMQ come from the germline V gene (reference sequence). This CDR3 reads CASSSRWTGKGYGYTF. As DNA, the CDR3 is TGTGCCAGCAGCTCAAGATGGACAGGAAAGGGCTATGGCTACACCTTC. Together with reference TRBV13 and TRBJ1-2, the CDR3 gives the full variable domain: AAGVIQSPRHLIKEKRETATLKCYPIPRHDTVYWYQQGPGQDPQFLISFYEKMQSDKGSIPDRFSAQQFSDYHSELNMSSLELGDSALYFCASSSRWTGKGYGYTFGSGTRLTVV.

The chain combines TRBV18 with TRBJ2-2, with D unclear. Germline V gene data show CDR1 as KGHSH and CDR2 as LQKENI. The CDR3 has 16 amino acids. V lost 3 bases and J lost 2, with 13 bases in between. CDR3 sequence reads: CASSPPGQPNTGELFF. The CDR3 nucleotides are TGTGCCAGCTCACCGCCGGGTCAACCAAACACCGGGGAGCTGTTTTTT.

This rearrangement joins TRBV24-1 to TRBJ1-3; D remains unclear. This CDR3 contains 13 residues. V was pared by 5 bases and J by 1 base, with 5 bases between. Germline V lookup: CDR1 KGHDR, CDR2 SFDVKD. The CDR3 nucleotides are TGTGCCACCAGTGGGCAGTCTGGAAACACCATATATTTT. It yields the protein CATSGQSGNTIYF.

This chain links TRBV7-6 with TRBJ1-1; D is perhaps TRBD1 (5 bases). The CDR3 has 17 residues. The germline gives CDR1 SGHVS, CDR2 FNYEAQ. The V end was cut by 0 bases, the J end by 4 bases, with 18 bases between. This CDR3 reads CASSLAGGTGGSTEAFF. The DNA of the CDR3 is TGTGCCAGCAGCTTAGCGGGGGGGACGGGCGGCAGCACTGAAGCTTTCTTT.

The chain recombines TRBV2 with TRBJ2-5, with 7 nucleotides matching TRBD1. Germline trimming cut 2 bases from V and 2 bases from J; bases unmatched to any gene: 2. Germline V gives CDR1 SNHLY, CDR2 FYNNEI. CDR3 length equals 14 residues. For the CDR3, the DNA is TGTGCCAGCAGTGAACAGGGGGTACAAGAGACCCAGTACTTC. It yields the protein CASSEQGVQETQYF.

The V and J genes are TRBV7-8 and TRBJ1-3; no clear D. CDR3 size: 15 residues. Germline V gene data show CDR1 as SGHVS and CDR2 as FQNEAQ. Trimming cost V 4 bases and J 7 bases, with 17 bases left between them. The CDR3 region is CASSYTWTGGNTIYF. The CDR3, as DNA: TGTGCCAGCAGCTATACGTGGACCGGCGGGAACACCATATATTTT.

The chain uses TRBV7-3 and TRBJ1-2; perhaps TRBD1 as D (5 bases). This CDR3 contains 13 residues. Germline CDR1 SGHTA, CDR2 FQGTGA. Trimming shortened V by 0 bases and J by 7 bases, and 9 bases separated the two germline ends. The CDR3 spells CASSLTAGGGYTF. The CDR3 nucleotides read TGTGCCAGCAGCTTAACTGCGGGGGGTGGCTACACCTTC.

This clone was detected once. The same CDR3 is also encoded by other DNA sequences in this sample. This sequence joins TRBV9 and TRBJ2-2; D gene uncertain. Looked up from germline, CDR1 is SGDLS and CDR2 is YYNGEE. Between the trimmed V and J ends, which lost 0 bases and 1 base, there was a span of 4 bases. CDR3 length equals 14 residues. CDR3 coding DNA: TGTGCCAGCAGCGTAGGAGGGAACACCGGGGAGCTGTTTTTT. Protein product: CASSVGGNTGELFF.

This clone was detected a few times. This rearrangement joins TRBV19 to TRBJ1-2; 7 bases map to TRBD1. This CDR3 is built from 15 residues. CDR1 is LNHDA, CDR2 SQIVND, per germline (reference sequence). The V segment lost 5 bases and the J segment 9 bases; nucleotides outside the gene matches: 15. The CDR3 region is CASSVTGQGRGSYTF. As DNA, the CDR3 is TGTGCCAGTAGTGTGACAGGGCAGGGGAGAGGTAGCTACACCTTC.

The chain recombines TRBV6-1 with TRBJ1-3; no clear D. The germline V and J ends were trimmed by 1 base and 4 bases, with 8 bases remaining between them. The CDR3 is made up of 14 amino acids. CDR1 is MNHNS, CDR2 SASEGT, per germline. DNA for the CDR3: TGTGCCAGCAGTGAAGATGAACAGGGAAACACCATATATTTT. Amino acids: CASSEDEQGNTIYF.

The chain combines TRBV6-5 with TRBJ1-1; D might be TRBD1 (5 bases). Germline lookup yields CDR1 MNHEY and CDR2 SVGAGI. Trimming removed 6 bases from V and 1 base from J, with 9 bases in between. This CDR3 is 13 amino acids long. The CDR3 nucleotides read TGTGCCAGCAGCAGCAGGGAGAACACTGAAGCTTTCTTT. It translates to CASSSRENTEAFF.

V and J are TRBV6-5 and TRBJ1-2, with D unclear. This CDR3 is built from 13 residues. V dropped 2 bases and J dropped 8 bases, with 12 bases sitting between them. CDR1 and CDR2 from the germline V gene are MNHEY and SVGAGI. The CDR3 DNA reads as TGTGCCAGCAGTTACAGAGGGATTGAGGGCTACACCTTC. As protein: CASSYRGIEGYTF.

V is TRBV9 and J is TRBJ1-1; D may be TRBD1 (6 bases). Germline loops: CDR1 SGDLS, CDR2 YYNGEE. The CDR3 consists of 16 residues. Trimming took off 2 bases at V and 5 bases at J, with 19 bases between the two ends. The DNA of the CDR3 is TGTGCCAGCAGCGTTACAATACAGGGCGTGGGGACTGAAGCTTTCTTT. As protein: CASSVTIQGVGTEAFF.

The V call is TRBV5-1, the J call TRBJ1-5; D gene ambiguous. Germline values: CDR1 SGHRS, CDR2 YFSETQ. The CDR3 spans 13 residues. V gave up 1 base and J gave up 3 bases, with 5 bases separating them. DNA of the CDR3: TGCGCCAGCAGCTTGTCTTTCAATCAGCCCCAGCATTTT. Protein: CASSLSFNQPQHF.

The chain combines TRBV30 with TRBJ1-1; D call uncertain. The CDR3 extends over 13 amino acids. Between the trimmed V and J ends, which lost 1 base and 5 bases, there was a span of 11 bases. CDR1 and CDR2 (germline): GTSNPN, SVGIG (reference sequence). DNA of the CDR3: TGTGCCTGGAGTGAGGAGCAGCGGACTGAAGCTTTCTTT. This codes for CAWSEEQRTEAFF.

V gene TRBV7-2 combines with J gene TRBJ1-3; D gene uncertain. The CDR3 runs to 16 residues. V gave up 1 base and J gave up 0 bases, with 10 bases separating them. Germline V gives CDR1 SGHTA, CDR2 FQGNSA. The chain's CDR3 is CASSLGGLLSGNTIYF. The CDR3 coding sequence is TGTGCCAGCAGCTTAGGTGGACTCCTCTCTGGAAACACCATATATTTT.

The chain links TRBV2 to TRBJ1-3; 8 bases align to TRBD1. The V segment lost 6 bases and the J segment 3 bases; nucleotides outside the gene matches: 4. This CDR3 comprises 14 residues. CDR1 is SNHLY, CDR2 FYNNEI, per germline. The CDR3 is CASSATGDGNTIYF. Written as DNA, the CDR3 is TGTGCCAGCAGCGCGACAGGGGATGGAAACACCATATATTTT.

The chain couples TRBV28 to TRBJ1-2; TRBD1 matches 9 bases. V gave up 6 bases and J gave up 1 base; unmatched junction bases: 12. Germline V lookup: CDR1 MDHEN, CDR2 SYDVKM. The CDR3 runs 17 residues. The CDR3 coding sequence is TGTGCCAGCAGCCCTACAGGGGGCGCCTACCTTAACTATGGCTACACCTTC. Translation: CASSPTGGAYLNYGYTF.

This chain uses TRBV6-6 with TRBJ1-2, with 9 bases fitting TRBD1. The J segment lost 3 bases and the V segment lost 6 bases, leaving 5 bases of the junction unmatched. The CDR3 is made up of 14 amino acids. Germline V gene sequence: CDR1 MNHNY, CDR2 SVGAGI (reference sequence). In DNA, the CDR3 is TGTGCCAGCAGCGGACAGGGGAGGGACTATGGCTACACCTTC. It encodes CASSGQGRDYGYTF.

Comment on this clone: At the DNA level, this CDR3 is encoded by other sequences in the same sample as well. The chain carries TRBV7-2 and TRBJ2-5; tentatively, D is TRBD1 (6 bases). V lost 2 bases, J lost 4 bases, and 20 bases lay in between. There are 17 residues in the CDR3. Germline loops: CDR1 SGHTA, CDR2 FQGNSA. The CDR3 DNA sequence: TGTGCCAGCAGCTTAAGACCTCCTGTGTTCAGGGGAGAGACCCAGTACTTC. It yields the protein CASSLRPPVFRGETQYF.

The V and J genes are TRBV6-5 and TRBJ2-5, with 11 bases fitting TRBD2. The CDR3 covers 15 residues. Unmatched junction bases numbered 12, after V lost 5 bases and J lost 10 bases. Germline CDR1 and CDR2: MNHEY and SVGAGI. CDR3 nucleotides: TGTGCCAGCAGTCCCCGCGATAGCGGGGGGGCCGTCCAGTACTTC. Residues: CASSPRDSGGAVQYF.

The chain carries TRBV9 and TRBJ1-2, with D maybe TRBD1 (5 bases). CDR3 length: 14 amino acids. Trimming removed 3 bases from V and 2 bases from J, with 11 bases in between. Germline CDR1 is SGDLS and CDR2 is YYNGEE. The CDR3 sequence: CASSGPQGNYGYTF. CDR3 nucleotide sequence: TGTGCCAGCAGCGGGCCCCAGGGAAACTATGGCTACACCTTC.

For this clone: The same CDR3 arises from other DNA sequences in this sample as well. The chain links TRBV6-5 to TRBJ1-2; D is perhaps TRBD1 (6 bases). Germline V gives CDR1 MNHEY, CDR2 SVGAGI. The CDR3 consists of 12 residues. The V end lost 4 bases, the J end lost 4 bases, and 7 bases lay between the germline ends. In nucleotides, the CDR3 is TGTGCCAGCAGTTCACAGGGCTATGGCTACACCTTC. Translating gives CASSSQGYGYTF.

The CDR3, as DNA: TGTGCCAGCAGGCGGACTAGCGGGGGGGCGACAGATACGCAGTATTTT. Amino acid sequence: CASRRTSGGATDTQYF. The chain links TRBV5-5 to TRBJ2-3, with TRBD2 matching 15 bases. Germline CDR1 and CDR2: SGHKS and YYEKEE (reference sequence). The CDR3 sequence is 16 residues long. Germline trimming cut 5 bases from V and 3 bases from J; bases unmatched to any gene: 4. The full variable domain, rest sourced from reference TRBV5-5 and TRBJ2-3, is DAGVTQSPTHLIKTRGQQVTLRCSPISGHKSVSWYQQVLGQGPQFIFQYYEKEERGRGNFPDRFSARQFPNYSSELNVNALLLGDSALYLCASRRTSGGATDTQYFGPGTRLTVL.

In DNA form, the CDR3 reads TGTGCCAGCAGTTGGGGACAGGGGGCATTCAACACTGAAGCTTTCTTT. This codes for CASSWGQGAFNTEAFF. V and J are TRBV27 and TRBJ1-1; TRBD1 matches at 12 bases. The germline V gene has CDR1 MNHEY and CDR2 SMNVEV (reference sequence). CDR3 length: 16 amino acids. Germline trimming cut 4 bases from V and 2 bases from J; bases unmatched to any gene: 5.